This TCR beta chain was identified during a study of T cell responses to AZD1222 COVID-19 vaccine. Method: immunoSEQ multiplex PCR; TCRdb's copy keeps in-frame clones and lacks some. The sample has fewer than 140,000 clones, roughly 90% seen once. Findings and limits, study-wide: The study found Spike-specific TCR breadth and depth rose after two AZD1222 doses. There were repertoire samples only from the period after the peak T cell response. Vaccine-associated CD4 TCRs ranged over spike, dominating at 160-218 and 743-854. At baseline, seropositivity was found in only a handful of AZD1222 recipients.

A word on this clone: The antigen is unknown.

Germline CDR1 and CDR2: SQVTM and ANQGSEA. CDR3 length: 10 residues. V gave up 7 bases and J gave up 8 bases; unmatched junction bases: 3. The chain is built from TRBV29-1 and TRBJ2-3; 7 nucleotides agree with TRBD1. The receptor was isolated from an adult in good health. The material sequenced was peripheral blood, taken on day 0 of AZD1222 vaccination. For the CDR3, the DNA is TGCAGCGGACAGGGACCTACGCAGTATTTT. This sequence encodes CSGQGPTQYF.